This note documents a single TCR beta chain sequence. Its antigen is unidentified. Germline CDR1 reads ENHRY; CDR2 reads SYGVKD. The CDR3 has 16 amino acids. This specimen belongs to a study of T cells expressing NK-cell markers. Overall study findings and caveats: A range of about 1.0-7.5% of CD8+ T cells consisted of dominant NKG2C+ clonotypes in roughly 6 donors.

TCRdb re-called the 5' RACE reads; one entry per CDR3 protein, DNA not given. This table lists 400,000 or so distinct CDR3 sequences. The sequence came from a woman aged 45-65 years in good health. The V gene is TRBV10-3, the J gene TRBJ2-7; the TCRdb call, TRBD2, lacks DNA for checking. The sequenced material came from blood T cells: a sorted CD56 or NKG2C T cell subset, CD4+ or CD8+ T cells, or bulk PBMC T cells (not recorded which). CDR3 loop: CAIRTLAVVKGNEQYF.